This T cell receptor beta chain was recorded in a study of cytomegalovirus exposure and HLA in healthy donors. In the study overall: Of some 360 genotyped donors, more than 75% clustered with self-reported Caucasian donors.

Overall study results and limits: Several top significant clusters appeared, in a later analysis, to be linked to common viral pathogens. An analysis that was carried out later associated some 17,000 TCR beta sequences with HLA alleles at 0.05 false discovery rate.

About this clone itself: Its matching antigen is unknown.

This CDR3 spans 14 amino acids. Trimming shortened V by 4 bases and J by 1 base, and 8 bases separated the two germline ends. Germline CDR1 is SNHLY and CDR2 is FYNNEI. Primers for the PCR totalled 60 Vbeta and 13 Jbeta. The authors' processing: Unique TCR beta chains totaled some 80 million in a later count, with around 11 million of them shared. Repertoires were generated with immunoSEQ multiplex PCR, while TCRdb's copy carries only in-frame clones and drops some. V, J and clone size were drawn from that table, and D and trimming were deduced from the DNA. The sample holds over 85,000 clones, 60% to 80% seen once.

The specimen sequenced was PBMCs. The rearrangement links TRBV2 to TRBJ2-1, with a tentative D call TRBD1 (5 bases). This clonotype was sampled from a female donor in good health and CMV-seronegative. CDR3: CASSARVSYNEQFF. As DNA, the CDR3 is TGTGCCAGCAGTGCCAGGGTGTCCTACAATGAGCAGTTCTTC.